This paragraph covers one T cell receptor (beta chain) sequence. What it binds is not known. Priming with a constant-region primer yielded TCR beta cDNA from approximately 500 ng total RNA. Investigators got TCR beta libraries out of three nested multiplex PCR rounds, done with slightly modified ARM-PCR. Running ten to eleven cycles apiece, the first two PCR rounds relied on TRBV1-TRBV30 forward primers together with a C-beta reverse primer. TCRdb itself ran the multiplex PCR reads through MiXCR, one entry per CDR3 protein. The sample yields 150,000 to 200,000 distinct CDR3 sequences, 50% to 75% seen once. V lost 6 bases and J lost 5; bases outside the gene matches: 12. The CDR3 totals 14 residues. Per the germline V gene, CDR1 is SQVTM and CDR2 is ANQGSEA. The sample is drawn from a study of tumor-infiltrating lymphocytes in primary liver carcinoma. Turning to the study itself: Staging of the tumors gave T1-T3 N0M0, with widths of about 4 to 10 cm. Points from the study as a whole: Paired tumor-adjacent and tumor-blood samples overlapped less than tumor region pairs did.

Blood RNA originated from unsorted whole blood, with germline DNA additionally extracted. Patients carried chronic HBV infection without prior treatment. Sequencing input: peripheral blood. The V call is TRBV29-1, the J call TRBJ2-7; 8 bases match TRBD2. The TCR sequence derives from a man in his forties with primary liver carcinoma and hepatitis B virus infection. CDR3 residues: CSVPTGTSTHEQYF. CDR3 DNA: TGCAGCGTGCCCACCGGGACTAGTACCCACGAGCAGTACTTC.